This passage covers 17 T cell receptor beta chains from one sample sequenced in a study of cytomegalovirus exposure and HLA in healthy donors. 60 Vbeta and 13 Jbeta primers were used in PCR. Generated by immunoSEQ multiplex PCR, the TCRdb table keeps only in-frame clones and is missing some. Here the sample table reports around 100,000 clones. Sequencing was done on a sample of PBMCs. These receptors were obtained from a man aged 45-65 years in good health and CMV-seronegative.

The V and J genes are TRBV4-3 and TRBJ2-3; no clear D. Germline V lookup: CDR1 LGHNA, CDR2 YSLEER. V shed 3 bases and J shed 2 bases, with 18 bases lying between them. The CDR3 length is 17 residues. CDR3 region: CASSQGVGLRNTDTQYF. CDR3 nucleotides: TGCGCCAGCAGCCAGGGCGTTGGTCTGAGAAACACAGATACGCAGTATTTT.

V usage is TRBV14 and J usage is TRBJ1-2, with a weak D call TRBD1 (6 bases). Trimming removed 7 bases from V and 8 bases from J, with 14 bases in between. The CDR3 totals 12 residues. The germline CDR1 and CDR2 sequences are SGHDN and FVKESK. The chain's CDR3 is CASTRTVSGYTF. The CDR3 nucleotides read TGTGCCAGCACCCGGACAGTATCAGGCTACACCTTC.

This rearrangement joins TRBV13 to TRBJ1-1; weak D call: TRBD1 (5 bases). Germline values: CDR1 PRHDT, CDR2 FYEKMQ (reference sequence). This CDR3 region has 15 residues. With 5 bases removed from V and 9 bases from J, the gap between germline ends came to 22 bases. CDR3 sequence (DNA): TGTGCCAGCAGCCACGGTGGACACGATCAGAACAAAGCTTTCTTT. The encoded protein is CASSHGGHDQNKAFF.

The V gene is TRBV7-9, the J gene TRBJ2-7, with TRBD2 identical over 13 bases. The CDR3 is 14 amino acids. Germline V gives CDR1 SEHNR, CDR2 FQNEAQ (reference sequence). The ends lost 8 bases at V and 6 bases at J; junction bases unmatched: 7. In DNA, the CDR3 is TGTGCCAGCTCGGTTGGACTAGCGGGAGTCGAGCAGTACTTC. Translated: CASSVGLAGVEQYF.

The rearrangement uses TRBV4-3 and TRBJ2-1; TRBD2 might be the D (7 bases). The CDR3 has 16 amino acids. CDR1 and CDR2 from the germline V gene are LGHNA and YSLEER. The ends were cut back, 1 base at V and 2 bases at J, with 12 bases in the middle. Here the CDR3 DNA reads TGCGCCAGCAGCCAAGTCCCGGGGGGCCCCTACAATGAGCAGTTCTTC. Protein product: CASSQVPGGPYNEQFF.

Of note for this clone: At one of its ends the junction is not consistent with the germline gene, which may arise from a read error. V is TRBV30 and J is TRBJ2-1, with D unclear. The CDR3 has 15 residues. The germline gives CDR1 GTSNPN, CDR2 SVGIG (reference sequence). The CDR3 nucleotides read TGTGCCTGGAGTCTCGGCCTTAGCTCCTACAATGAGCGGTTCTTC. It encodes CAWSLGLSSYNERFF.

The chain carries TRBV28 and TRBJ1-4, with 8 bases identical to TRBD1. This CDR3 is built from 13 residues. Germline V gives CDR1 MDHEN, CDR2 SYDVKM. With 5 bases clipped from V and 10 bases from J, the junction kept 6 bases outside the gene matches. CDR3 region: CASSPTGAGKLFF. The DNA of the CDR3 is TGTGCCAGCAGTCCGACAGGGGCGGGAAAACTGTTTTTT. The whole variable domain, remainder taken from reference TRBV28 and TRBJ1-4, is DVKVTQSSRYLVKRTGEKVFLECVQDMDHENMFWYRQDPGLGLRLIYFSYDVKMKEKGDIPEGYSVSREKKERFSLILESASTNQTSMYLCASSPTGAGKLFFGSGTQLSVL.

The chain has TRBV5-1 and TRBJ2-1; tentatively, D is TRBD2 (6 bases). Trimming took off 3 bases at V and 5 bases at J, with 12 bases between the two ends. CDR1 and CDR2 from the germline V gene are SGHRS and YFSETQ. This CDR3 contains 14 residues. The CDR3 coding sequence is TGCGCCAGCAGCTCGGGAGCAGGGAACAATGAGCAGTTCTTC. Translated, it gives CASSSGAGNNEQFF.

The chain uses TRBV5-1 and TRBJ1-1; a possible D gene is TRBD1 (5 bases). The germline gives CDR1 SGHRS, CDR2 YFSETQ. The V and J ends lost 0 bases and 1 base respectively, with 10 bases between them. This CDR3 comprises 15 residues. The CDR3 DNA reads TGCGCCAGCAGCTTGGAATTCGGGGGGAACACTGAAGCTTTCTTT. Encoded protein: CASSLEFGGNTEAFF.

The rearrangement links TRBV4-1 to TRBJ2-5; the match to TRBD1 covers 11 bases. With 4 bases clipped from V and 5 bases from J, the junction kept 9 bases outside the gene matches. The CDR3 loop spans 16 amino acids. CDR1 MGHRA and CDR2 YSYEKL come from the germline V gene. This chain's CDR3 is CASSRSGTGGTETQYF. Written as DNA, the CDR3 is TGCGCCAGCAGCCGCTCCGGGACAGGGGGAACGGAGACCCAGTACTTC.

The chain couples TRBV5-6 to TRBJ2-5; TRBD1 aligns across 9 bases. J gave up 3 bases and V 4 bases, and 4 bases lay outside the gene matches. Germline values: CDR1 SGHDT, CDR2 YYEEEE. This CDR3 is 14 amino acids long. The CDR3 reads CASSAGQGEETQYF. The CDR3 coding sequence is TGTGCCAGCAGCGCGGGACAGGGTGAAGAGACCCAGTACTTC.

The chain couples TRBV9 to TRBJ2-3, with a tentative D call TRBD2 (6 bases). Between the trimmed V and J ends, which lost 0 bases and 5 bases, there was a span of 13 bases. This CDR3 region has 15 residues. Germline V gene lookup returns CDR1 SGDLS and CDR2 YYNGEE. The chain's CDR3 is CASSVGVAAEDTQYF. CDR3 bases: TGTGCCAGCAGCGTAGGGGTAGCGGCTGAAGATACGCAGTATTTT.

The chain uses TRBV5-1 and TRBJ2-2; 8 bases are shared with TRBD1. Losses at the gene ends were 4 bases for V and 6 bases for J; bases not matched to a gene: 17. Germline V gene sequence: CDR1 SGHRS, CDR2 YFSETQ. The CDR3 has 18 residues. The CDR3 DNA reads TGCGCCAGCAGCCCAATTAAGTCGGGCAGGGGGCGCGCCGGGGAGCTGTTTTTT. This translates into CASSPIKSGRGRAGELFF.

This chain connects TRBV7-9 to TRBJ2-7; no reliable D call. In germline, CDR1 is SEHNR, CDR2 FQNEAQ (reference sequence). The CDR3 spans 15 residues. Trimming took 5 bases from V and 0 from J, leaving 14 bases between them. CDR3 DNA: TGTGCCAGCAGCCGCGGCCTGGAAAGCTCCTACGAGCAGTACTTC. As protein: CASSRGLESSYEQYF.

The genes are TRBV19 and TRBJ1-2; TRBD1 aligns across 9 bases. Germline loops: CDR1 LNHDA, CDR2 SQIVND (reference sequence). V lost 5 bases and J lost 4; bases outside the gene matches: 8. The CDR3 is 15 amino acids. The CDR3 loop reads CASSVTGGQGYGYTF. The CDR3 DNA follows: TGTGCCAGTAGTGTGACAGGGGGACAGGGCTATGGCTACACCTTC.

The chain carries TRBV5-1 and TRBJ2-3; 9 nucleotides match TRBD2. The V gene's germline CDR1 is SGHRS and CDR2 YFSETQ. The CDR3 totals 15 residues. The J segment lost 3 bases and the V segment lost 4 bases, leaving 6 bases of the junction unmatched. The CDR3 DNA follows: TGCGCCAGCAGCCCCCTGGCGGGGGGGACAGATACGCAGTATTTT. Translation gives CASSPLAGGTDTQYF.

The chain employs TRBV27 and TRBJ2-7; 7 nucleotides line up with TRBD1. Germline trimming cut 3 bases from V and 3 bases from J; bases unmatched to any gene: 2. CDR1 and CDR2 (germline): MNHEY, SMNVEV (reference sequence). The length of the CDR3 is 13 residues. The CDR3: CASSLGQSYEQYF. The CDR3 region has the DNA TGTGCCAGCAGTTTGGGACAGAGCTACGAGCAGTACTTC.